What follows are 28 T cell receptor beta chains derived from one specimen sequenced in a study of molecular identifiers for immune sequencing clone quantification. TCRdb analysed the PCR reads with MiXCR anew, one entry per CDR3 protein. The repertoire has around 460,000 distinct CDR3 sequences, under 30% of them found once; the top ten carry 0.76%. The specimen was naive CD8+ T cells from blood, with Jurkat cell RNA spiked in. The subset denotes: FACS-sorted CD8+CD4-CCR7+CD45RA+ naive T cells. The receptors derive from a human donor in good health. Some libraries in this study had Jurkat cell RNA spiked in.

CDR3 DNA sequence: TGTGCCAGCAGCTTGTACGCGTCCACTGAAGCTTTCTTT. Its protein product is CASSLYASTEAFF. The rearrangement joins TRBV5-5 to TRBJ1-1; no clear D gene. This CDR3 is built from 13 residues. Trimming stripped 1 base from V and 4 bases from J, with 8 bases between. Germline-derived CDR1 and CDR2 are SGHKS and YYEKEE (reference sequence).

The table lists this clonotype with many counts. This sequence joins TRBV7-2 and TRBJ1-1, with D unclear. The V end lost 5 bases, the J end lost 6 bases, and 7 bases lay between the germline ends. The CDR3 contains 11 residues. Germline assignment: CDR1 SGHTA and CDR2 FQGNSA. CDR3 bases: TGTGCCAGCAGCCCACACCCTGAAGCTTTCTTT. Translation: CASSPHPEAFF.

This clonotype was seen at least ten times. The CDR3 spells CASSAPGKPYEQYF. The CDR3 DNA reads TGTGCCAGCAGCGCGCCCGGAAAACCCTACGAGCAGTACTTC. This chain connects TRBV9 to TRBJ2-7; D remains ambiguous. Germline CDR1 SGDLS, CDR2 YYNGEE. This CDR3 is 14 amino acids long. The V and J ends lost 3 bases and 2 bases respectively, with 12 bases between them.

This clonotype was counted many times. The V and J genes are TRBV7-9 and TRBJ2-3; D is undetermined. This CDR3 contains 14 residues. CDR1 is SEHNR and CDR2 is FQNEAQ in the germline V gene (reference sequence). Trimming took off 5 bases at V and 3 bases at J, with 12 bases between the two ends. The CDR3 region is CASSLNTPTDTQYF. The DNA of the CDR3 is TGTGCCAGCAGCCTAAACACCCCAACAGATACGCAGTATTTT.

This clonotype showed up just a few times. This chain uses TRBV27 with TRBJ2-3; 7 bases align to TRBD2. With V trimmed by 5 bases and J by 4 bases, 9 bases remained unmatched. The CDR3 runs to 15 residues. Per the germline V gene, CDR1 is MNHEY and CDR2 is SMNVEV (reference sequence). The CDR3 is CASSPRLAAPDTQYF. The DNA of the CDR3 is TGTGCCAGCAGTCCCCGACTAGCAGCTCCAGATACGCAGTATTTT.

Points on this clonotype: Possible read error: a much larger clone is one base away. Because the CDR3 is missing its conserved closing phenylalanine or tryptophan, this is likely a read error. The V gene is TRBV12-3 or TRBV12-4, the J gene TRBJ2-3, with TRBD1 matching over 8 bases. There are 16 residues in the CDR3. J was trimmed by 2 bases and V by 3 bases; bases with no gene match: 7. CDR3 coding DNA: TGTGCCAGCAGTTTGACAGGGGCCCTACTCACAGATACGCAGTATCTT. Translation: CASSLTGALLTDTQYL.

Turning to this clonotype: A read error is possible here, since a much larger clone lies one base away. This sequence joins TRBV2 and TRBJ2-3; D is uncertain. Per germline, CDR1 SNHLY and CDR2 FYNNEI. The V end was cut by 7 bases, the J end by 5 bases, with 16 bases between. This CDR3 contains 14 residues. CDR3 coding DNA: TGTGCCAGCAACCTAGTGATGGTAGGAGATACGCAGTATTTT. This sequence encodes CASNLVMVGDTQYF. Together with reference TRBV2 and TRBJ2-3, the CDR3 gives the full variable domain: EPEVTQTPSHQVTQMGQEVILRCVPISNHLYFYWYRQILGQKVEFLVSFYNNEISEKSEIFDDQFSVERPDGSNFTLKIRSTKLEDSAMYFCASNLVMVGDTQYFGPGTRLTVL.

The V call is TRBV27, the J call TRBJ2-7; TRBD1 matches at 11 bases. The ends lost 3 bases at V and 3 bases at J; junction bases unmatched: 4. CDR1 MNHEY and CDR2 SMNVEV come from the germline V gene (reference sequence). The CDR3 totals 15 residues. The CDR3: CASSFSGTGGYEQYF. CDR3 coding DNA: TGTGCCAGCAGTTTCTCTGGGACAGGGGGCTACGAGCAGTACTTC.

The chain recombines TRBV11-2 with TRBJ2-2; no clear D. The CDR3 sequence is 12 residues long. The V and J ends lost 8 bases and 0 bases respectively, with 4 bases between them. Germline V gene sequence: CDR1 SGHAT, CDR2 FQNNGV. CDR3 residues: CASLPNTGELFF. DNA for the CDR3: TGTGCCAGCCTACCGAACACCGGGGAGCTGTTTTTT.

This clonotype was counted ten times or more. The V call is TRBV20-1, the J call TRBJ2-7; D possibly corresponds to TRBD1 (6 bases). V lost 3 bases and J lost 2, with 8 bases in between. This CDR3 is built from 12 residues. CDR1 and CDR2 (germline): DFQATT, SNEGSKA (reference sequence). CDR3 amino acids: CSARTGTYEQYF. CDR3 DNA sequence: TGCAGTGCTAGGACAGGTACCTACGAGCAGTACTTC.

This clonotype was seen at least ten times. This chain uses TRBV7-2 with TRBJ2-7, with 11 nucleotides matching TRBD2. The CDR3 runs 15 residues. Germline trimming cut 2 bases from V and 7 bases from J; bases unmatched to any gene: 7. Per the germline V gene, CDR1 is SGHTA and CDR2 is FQGNSA. CDR3 nucleotide sequence: TGTGCCAGCAGCTTAATGCTAGCGGGAGGTGATGAGCAGTACTTC. It specifies CASSLMLAGGDEQYF.

Ten or more counts support this clonotype. J is TRBJ2-3 and V is TRBV7-9; no reliable D call. The CDR3 is 15 amino acids. The V end was cut by 1 base, the J end by 2 bases, with 10 bases between. Germline V gene data show CDR1 as SEHNR and CDR2 as FQNEAQ (reference sequence). CDR3 nucleotide sequence: TGTGCCAGCAGCTTAGTAACATCCGCCACAGATACGCAGTATTTT. This gives the protein CASSLVTSATDTQYF.

V gene TRBV12-3 or TRBV12-4 combines with J gene TRBJ2-2; D gene ambiguous. The CDR3 loop spans 13 amino acids. Trimming pared 8 bases from V and 4 bases from J, leaving 11 bases between. The DNA of the CDR3 is TGTGCCAGCGGGCCATTGATCACCGGGGAGCTGTTTTTT. Its protein is CASGPLITGELFF.

The sample holds a few counts of this clonotype. Given the absence of the conserved phenylalanine or tryptophan at the CDR3 end, a read error is likely. The chain employs TRBV20-1 and TRBJ2-3; 8 nucleotides line up with TRBD1. In germline, CDR1 is DFQATT, CDR2 SNEGSKA (reference sequence). The V and J ends lost 5 bases and 6 bases, in that order; junction bases with no gene match: 16. This CDR3 contains 16 residues. CDR3 nucleotides: TGCAGTGCTCAGAACCCGGGACAGGTGACTTTGGATACGCAGTATATT. Protein product: CSAQNPGQVTLDTQYI.

This clonotype came up many times. This chain uses TRBV12-3 or TRBV12-4 with TRBJ1-1; D may be TRBD1 (5 bases). Trimming left V 4 bases short and J 0 bases short, with 12 bases between. The CDR3 totals 15 residues. CDR3 sequence reads: CASSSYRLMNTEAFF. For the CDR3, the DNA is TGTGCCAGCAGTTCGTACAGGCTAATGAACACTGAAGCTTTCTTT.

The V and J genes are TRBV13 and TRBJ2-3; 7 nucleotides match TRBD1. The V gene end was trimmed by 0 bases and the J gene end by 0 bases; junction bases not matched to a gene: 6. The CDR3 extends over 17 amino acids. Per the germline V gene, CDR1 is PRHDT and CDR2 is FYEKMQ (reference sequence). CDR3 amino acids: CASSLGPWTGSTDTQYF. Here the CDR3 DNA reads TGTGCCAGCAGCTTAGGCCCTTGGACAGGTAGCACAGATACGCAGTATTTT.

Remarks on this clonotype: With a much larger clone just one base away, this may be a read error. The rearrangement links TRBV29-1 to TRBJ1-4, with D uncertain. CDR1 and CDR2 (germline): SQVTM, ANQGSEA. CDR3 length: 11 amino acids. The CDR3, as DNA: TGCAGCGTTGAGTATGGATCGGAACTGCTTTTT. Amino acid sequence: CSVEYGSELLF.

This clonotype has more than one count but fewer than ten. The chain links TRBV7-9 to TRBJ2-5; D possibly matches TRBD1 or TRBD2 (5 bases each). V was shortened by 1 base and J by 4 bases, with 10 bases between the two germline ends. CDR3 length: 14 amino acids. In germline, CDR1 is SEHNR, CDR2 FQNEAQ (reference sequence). The CDR3 is CASSLDQGVETQYF. CDR3 coding DNA: TGTGCCAGCAGCTTAGATCAGGGAGTAGAGACCCAGTACTTC. Combining the CDR3 with reference TRBV7-9 and TRBJ2-5 gives the whole variable domain DTGVSQNPRHKITKRGQNVTFRCDPISEHNRLYWYRQTLGQGPEFLTYFQNEAQLEKSRLLSDRFSAERPKGSFSTLEIQRTEQGDSAMYLCASSLDQGVETQYFGPGTRLLVL.

This rearrangement joins TRBV27 to TRBJ2-2; 8 positions match TRBD1. The junction had 3 bases not matched to a gene; V was cut back by 5 bases and J by 4 bases. Germline V gives CDR1 MNHEY, CDR2 SMNVEV (reference sequence). This CDR3 has 14 residues. Here the CDR3 DNA reads TGTGCCAGCAGTCGACAGGGGAGCACCGGGGAGCTGTTTTTT. It yields the protein CASSRQGSTGELFF.

Remarks on this clonotype: This clone may be a read error of a much larger clone one base away. The final CDR3 position lacks the conserved phenylalanine or tryptophan, pointing to a likely read error. The rearrangement links TRBV6-5 to TRBJ2-3; 8 bases fit TRBD1. Losses at the gene ends were 4 bases for V and 2 bases for J; bases not matched to a gene: 2. CDR1 and CDR2 (germline): MNHEY, SVGAGI. The CDR3 is made up of 14 amino acids. CDR3 in DNA: TGTGCCAGCAGTTCAGGGGGCTACACAGATACGCAGTATTCT. Its protein product is CASSSGGYTDTQYS.

This clonotype was picked up many times. The chain has TRBV7-9 and TRBJ2-7; 12 bases agree with TRBD1. The CDR3 length is 15 residues. V trimming: 5 bases; J trimming: 6 bases; junction bases outside the gene matches: 8. CDR1 and CDR2 from the germline V gene are SEHNR and FQNEAQ (reference sequence). The DNA for the CDR3 is TGTGCCAGCAGCCCTCCCGGGACAGGGGGCCTCGAGCAGTACTTC. As protein: CASSPPGTGGLEQYF.

With respect to this clonotype: Being one base from a much bigger clone, this may be a read error. This rearrangement joins TRBV2 to TRBJ2-3, with D tentatively TRBD1 or TRBD2 (5 bases each). The germline V gene has CDR1 SNHLY and CDR2 FYNNEI. This CDR3 comprises 15 residues. Deletions cut 6 bases from V and 2 bases from J, with 15 bases between. CDR3 coding DNA: TGTGCCAGCAGCATTACGGGACGCTACACAGATACGCAGTATTTT. Protein sequence: CASSITGRYTDTQYF.

In this sample, this clonotype turned up many times. The V gene is TRBV4-1, the J gene TRBJ2-5, with D possibly TRBD1 on 5 matching bases. Germline values: CDR1 MGHRA, CDR2 YSYEKL. This CDR3 region has 18 residues. The ends were cut back, 2 bases at V and 3 bases at J, with 22 bases in the middle. The chain's CDR3 is CASSQSDVDKSPEETQYF. The CDR3, as DNA: TGCGCCAGCAGCCAAAGTGACGTGGACAAGTCCCCCGAAGAGACCCAGTACTTC.

This rearrangement joins TRBV19 to TRBJ1-2; 8 nucleotides agree with TRBD1. Germline V gene data show CDR1 as LNHDA and CDR2 as SQIVND (reference sequence). This CDR3 contains 13 residues. With 8 bases clipped from V and 0 bases from J, the junction kept 2 bases outside the gene matches. CDR3 amino acids: CASGTGANYGYTF. CDR3 nucleotides: TGTGCCAGTGGGACAGGAGCTAACTATGGCTACACCTTC.

In its sample, this clonotype was seen many times. The CDR3, as DNA: TGTGCCAGCGGCCCAAGTGGGCTAGCGGGGCCCACAGATACGCAGTATTTT. Its protein product is CASGPSGLAGPTDTQYF. V and J are TRBV2 and TRBJ2-3; the match to TRBD2 covers 9 bases. J was trimmed by 2 bases and V by 8 bases; bases with no gene match: 14. CDR3 length: 17 residues. Per the germline V gene, CDR1 is SNHLY and CDR2 is FYNNEI.

As concerns this clonotype: Its ends do not fully match the called genes, so a read error is possible. The V call is TRBV5-3, the J call TRBJ1-5; TRBD1 aligns across 8 bases. TRBV5-3 qualifies as an ORF whose function is uncertain. The CDR3 totals 17 residues. The CDR3 nucleotides read TGTGCCAGCAGCTTGAAAGGGACAGGTGGTTCTCGGGAGCCCCAGCATTTT. Translation: CASSLKGTGGSREPQHF.

This clonotype appeared many times. The chain couples TRBV11-2 to TRBJ2-1, with TRBD2 as a possible D gene (7 bases). The V gene lost 5 bases and the J gene lost 7 bases, with 15 bases spanning the gap. CDR1 is SGHAT and CDR2 is FQNNGV in the germline V gene. This CDR3 contains 14 residues. The CDR3 here is CASSPLGGGNEQFF. CDR3 in DNA: TGTGCCAGCAGCCCATTAGGGGGAGGGAATGAGCAGTTCTTC.

Turning to this clonotype: A read error is possible here, since a much larger clone lies one base away. The V call is TRBV4-1, the J call TRBJ1-5; a possible D gene is TRBD1 (6 bases). V lost 0 bases, J lost 6 bases, and 12 bases lay in between. The CDR3 consists of 15 residues. CDR1 and CDR2 from the germline V gene are MGHRA and YSYEKL. CDR3 protein: CASSQDNGGTQPQHF. The CDR3 DNA sequence: TGCGCCAGCAGCCAAGATAATGGGGGCACTCAGCCCCAGCATTTT.